The clone carrying this T cell receptor (beta chain) was counted between two and nine times. Its antigen is still unknown. The data were obtained in a study of human T cells and chemical hapten exposure. Findings and caveats of the study: Counts of TCRs above 1 in 1000 frequency stayed unchanged with DPC sensitization.

In the source study's methods: Ranging from roughly 20,000 to 750,000, TCR counts per sample had a median value of around 91,000. TCRdb fed the RACE reads into MiXCR, producing one record per CDR3 protein. TCRdb's processing, not the authors', yielded these V and J calls. The data contain approximately 97,000 distinct CDR3 sequences, roughly 8% of them singletons. Noted time point: healthy volunteer bleed at 2 weeks. The template was total RNA from unfractionated whole blood. V gave up 5 bases and J gave up 4 bases, with 5 bases separating them. The CDR3 loop spans 11 amino acids. Germline V gene sequence: CDR1 MGHDK, CDR2 SYGVNS.

This receptor was obtained from a female donor in good health. Some clones in this sample may be carry-over from other donors' samples. Sequencing was performed on whole blood. The genes are TRBV25-1 and TRBJ2-5; D unclear. For the CDR3, the DNA is TGTGCCAGCAGTACCTTAGAGACCCAGTACTTC. Its protein is CASSTLETQYF.